The 4 T cell receptor beta chains reported below all come from one sample, sequenced in a study of blood T cells in healthy people across ages. Next came a second PCR, run for roughly 6 to 11 cycles, which used a sample-barcoded 5' primer along with a J-beta primer mix. Each CDR3 protein gets one entry after TCRdb re-called the 5' RACE reads with MiXCR. The sample carries about 900,000 distinct CDR3 sequences, about 59% recorded once. Input material: blood. The source of these receptors is a man between 25 and 39 years old in good health.

This clonotype appeared once. The chain uses TRBV20-1 and TRBJ2-3, with TRBD2 matching over 8 bases. The CDR3 runs to 17 residues. CDR1 is DFQATT and CDR2 is SNEGSKA in the germline V gene (reference sequence). The V and J ends lost 0 bases and 2 bases, in that order; junction bases with no gene match: 10. The chain's CDR3 is CSAREMASGYNTDTQYF. The CDR3 bases are TGCAGTGCTAGAGAAATGGCTAGCGGGTACAACACAGATACGCAGTATTTT.

This clonotype was counted only a few times. The chain couples TRBV4-3 to TRBJ1-4; D is undetermined. The CDR3 runs 16 residues. Germline V lookup: CDR1 LGHNA, CDR2 YSLEER. V lost 0 bases and J 4 bases, leaving 12 bases between the germline ends. The CDR3 DNA sequence: TGCGCCAGCAGCCAAGATAGCAGGCAGAGTAATGAAAAACTGTTTTTT. Its protein is CASSQDSRQSNEKLFF.

The CDR3 DNA follows: TGTGCCAGCAGTATGGGACTAGCGTTAGATACGCAGTATTTT. As protein: CASSMGLALDTQYF. This rearrangement joins TRBV11-1 to TRBJ2-3, with TRBD2 matching over 10 bases. V was pared by 6 bases and J by 5 bases, with 5 bases of the junction left unmatched. The CDR3 contains 14 residues. CDR1 and CDR2 from the germline V gene are SGHAT and FQDESV (reference sequence).

The CDR3 here is CASRPDNYGYTF. In DNA, the CDR3 is TGTGCCAGCAGGCCCGATAACTATGGCTACACCTTC. The chain couples TRBV6-2 or TRBV6-3 to TRBJ1-2; unclear D gene. The germline V gene encodes CDR1 MNHEY and CDR2 SVGEGT. There are 12 residues in the CDR3. Trimming took 6 bases from V and 1 from J, leaving 6 bases between them.